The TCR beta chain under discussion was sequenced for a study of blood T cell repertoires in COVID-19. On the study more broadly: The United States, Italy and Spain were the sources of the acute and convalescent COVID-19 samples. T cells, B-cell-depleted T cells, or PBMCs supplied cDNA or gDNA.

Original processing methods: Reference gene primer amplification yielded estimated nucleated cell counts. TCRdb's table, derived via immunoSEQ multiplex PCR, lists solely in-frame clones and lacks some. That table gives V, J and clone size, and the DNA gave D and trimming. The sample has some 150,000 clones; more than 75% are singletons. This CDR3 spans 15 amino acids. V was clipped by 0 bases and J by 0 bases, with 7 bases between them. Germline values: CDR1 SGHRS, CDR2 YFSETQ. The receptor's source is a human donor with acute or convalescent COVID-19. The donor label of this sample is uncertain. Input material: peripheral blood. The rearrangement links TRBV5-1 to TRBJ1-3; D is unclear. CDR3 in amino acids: CASSLDQFSGNTIYF. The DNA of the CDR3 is TGCGCCAGCAGCTTGGATCAGTTCTCTGGAAACACCATATATTTT.